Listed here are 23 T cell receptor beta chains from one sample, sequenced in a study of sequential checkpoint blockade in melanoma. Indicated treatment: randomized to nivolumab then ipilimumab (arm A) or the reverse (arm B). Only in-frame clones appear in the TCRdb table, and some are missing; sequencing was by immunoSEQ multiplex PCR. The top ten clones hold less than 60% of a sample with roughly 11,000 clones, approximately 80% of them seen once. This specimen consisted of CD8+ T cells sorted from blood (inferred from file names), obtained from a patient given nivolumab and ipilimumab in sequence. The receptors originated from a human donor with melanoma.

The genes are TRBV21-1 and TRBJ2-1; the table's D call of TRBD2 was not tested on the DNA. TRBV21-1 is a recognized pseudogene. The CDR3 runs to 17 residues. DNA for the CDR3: TGTGCCAGCAGCAAAGCGGAGGAGGGACCCTCCTACAATGAGCAGTTCTTC. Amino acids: CASSKAEEGPSYNEQFF.

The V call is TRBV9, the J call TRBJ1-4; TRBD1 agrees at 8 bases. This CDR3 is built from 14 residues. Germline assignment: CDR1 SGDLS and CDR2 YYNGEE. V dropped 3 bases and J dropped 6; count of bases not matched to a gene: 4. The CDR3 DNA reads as TGTGCCAGCAGCGGACAGGGGCTCGATGAAAAACTGTTTTTT. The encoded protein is CASSGQGLDEKLFF.

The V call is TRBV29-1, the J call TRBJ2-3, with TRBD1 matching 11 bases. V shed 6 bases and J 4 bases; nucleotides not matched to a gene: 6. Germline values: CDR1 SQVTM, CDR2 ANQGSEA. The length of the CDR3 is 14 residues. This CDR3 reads CSVAGTGGADTQYF. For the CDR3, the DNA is TGCAGCGTGGCCGGGACAGGGGGGGCAGATACGCAGTATTTT.

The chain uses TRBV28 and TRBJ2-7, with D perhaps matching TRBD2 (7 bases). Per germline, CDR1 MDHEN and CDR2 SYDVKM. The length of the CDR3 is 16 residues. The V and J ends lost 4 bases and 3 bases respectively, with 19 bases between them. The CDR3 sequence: CASSSLRGAFSYEQYF. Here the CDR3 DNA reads TGTGCCAGCAGTTCTCTCCGGGGGGCGTTCAGCTACGAGCAGTACTTC.

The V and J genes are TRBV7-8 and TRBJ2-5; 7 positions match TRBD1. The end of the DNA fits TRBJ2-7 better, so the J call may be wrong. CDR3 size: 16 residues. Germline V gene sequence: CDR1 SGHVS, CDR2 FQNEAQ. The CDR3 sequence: CASSSRDRVEAYEQYF. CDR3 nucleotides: TGTGCCAGCAGCTCACGAGACAGGGTGGAAGCCTACGAGCAGTACTTC.

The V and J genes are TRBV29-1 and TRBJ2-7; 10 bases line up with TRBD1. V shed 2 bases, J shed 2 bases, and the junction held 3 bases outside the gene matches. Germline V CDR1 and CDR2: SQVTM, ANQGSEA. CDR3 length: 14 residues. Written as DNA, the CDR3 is TGCAGCGTTGAAAAGACAGGGGGCGCCTACGAGCAGTACTTC. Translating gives CSVEKTGGAYEQYF.

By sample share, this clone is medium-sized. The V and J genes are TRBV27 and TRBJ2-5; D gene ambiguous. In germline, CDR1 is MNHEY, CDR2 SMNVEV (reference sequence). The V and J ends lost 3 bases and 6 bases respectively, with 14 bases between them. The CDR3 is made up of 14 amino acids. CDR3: CASSLGSSPKTQYF. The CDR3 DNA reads TGTGCCAGCAGTTTGGGTAGCTCGCCAAAGACCCAGTACTTC.

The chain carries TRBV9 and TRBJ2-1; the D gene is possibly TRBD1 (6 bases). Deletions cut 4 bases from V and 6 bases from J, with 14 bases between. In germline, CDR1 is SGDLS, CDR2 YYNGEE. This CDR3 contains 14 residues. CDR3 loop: CASSPFGQLNEQFF. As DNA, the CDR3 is TGTGCCAGCAGCCCCTTCGGACAGCTCAATGAGCAGTTCTTC. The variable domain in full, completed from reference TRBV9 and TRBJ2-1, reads DSGVTQTPKHLITATGQRVTLRCSPRSGDLSVYWYQQSLDQGLQFLIQYYNGEERAKGNILERFSAQQFPDLHSELNLSSLELGDSALYFCASSPFGQLNEQFFGPGTRLTVL.

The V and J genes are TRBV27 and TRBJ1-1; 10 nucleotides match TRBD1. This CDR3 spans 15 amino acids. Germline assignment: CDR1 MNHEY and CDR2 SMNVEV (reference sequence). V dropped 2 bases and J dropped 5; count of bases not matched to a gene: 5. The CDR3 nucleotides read TGTGCCAGCAGTTTAACGGGGACAGGGGTAACTGAAGCTTTCTTT. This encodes CASSLTGTGVTEAFF.

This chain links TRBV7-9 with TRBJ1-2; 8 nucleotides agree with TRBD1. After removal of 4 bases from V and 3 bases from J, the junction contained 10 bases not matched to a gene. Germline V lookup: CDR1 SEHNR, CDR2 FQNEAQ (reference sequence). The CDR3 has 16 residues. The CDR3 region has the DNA TGTGCCAGCAGCTCAGGACAGGGAGCTTGGGACTATGGCTACACCTTC. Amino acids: CASSSGQGAWDYGYTF. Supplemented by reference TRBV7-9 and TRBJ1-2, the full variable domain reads DTGVSQNPRHKITKRGQNVTFRCDPISEHNRLYWYRQTLGQGPEFLTYFQNEAQLEKSRLLSDRFSAERPKGSFSTLEIQRTEQGDSAMYLCASSSGQGAWDYGYTFGSGTRLTVV.

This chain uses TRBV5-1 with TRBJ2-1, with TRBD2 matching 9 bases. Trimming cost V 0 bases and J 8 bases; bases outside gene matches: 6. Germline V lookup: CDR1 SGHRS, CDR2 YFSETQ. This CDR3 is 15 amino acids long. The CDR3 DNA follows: TGCGCCAGCAGCTTGGAGGCGGGGGGGTGGGATGAGCAGTTCTTC. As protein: CASSLEAGGWDEQFF.

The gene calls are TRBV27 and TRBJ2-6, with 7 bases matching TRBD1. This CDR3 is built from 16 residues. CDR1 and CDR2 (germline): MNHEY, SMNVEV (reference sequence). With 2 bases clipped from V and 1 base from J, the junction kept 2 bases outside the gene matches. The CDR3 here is CASSLTTGSGANVLTF. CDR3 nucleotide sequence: TGTGCCAGCAGTTTAACGACAGGGTCTGGGGCCAACGTCCTGACTTTC.

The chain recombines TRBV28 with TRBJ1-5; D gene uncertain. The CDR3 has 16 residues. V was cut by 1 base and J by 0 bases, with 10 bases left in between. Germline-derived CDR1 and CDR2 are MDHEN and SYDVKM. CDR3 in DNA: TGTGCCAGCAGTTTATTCTCGTCCAGTAGCAATCAGCCCCAGCATTTT. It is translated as CASSLFSSSSNQPQHF. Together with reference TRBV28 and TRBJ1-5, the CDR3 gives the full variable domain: DVKVTQSSRYLVKRTGEKVFLECVQDMDHENMFWYRQDPGLGLRLIYFSYDVKMKEKGDIPEGYSVSREKKERFSLILESASTNQTSMYLCASSLFSSSSNQPQHFGDGTRLSIL.

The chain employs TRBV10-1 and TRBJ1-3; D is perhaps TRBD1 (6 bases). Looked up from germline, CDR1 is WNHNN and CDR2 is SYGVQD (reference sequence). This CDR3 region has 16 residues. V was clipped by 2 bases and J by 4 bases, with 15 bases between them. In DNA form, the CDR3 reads TGCGCCAGCAGTGAGCAGTGTACAGGGTCGGGAAACACCATATATTTT. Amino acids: CASSEQCTGSGNTIYF.

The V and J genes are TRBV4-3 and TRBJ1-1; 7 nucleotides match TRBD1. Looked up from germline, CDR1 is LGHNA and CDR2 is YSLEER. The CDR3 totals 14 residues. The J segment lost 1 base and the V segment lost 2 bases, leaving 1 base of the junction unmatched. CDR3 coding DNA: TGCGCCAGCAGCCAATACAGGGGGAACACTGAAGCTTTCTTT. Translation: CASSQYRGNTEAFF.

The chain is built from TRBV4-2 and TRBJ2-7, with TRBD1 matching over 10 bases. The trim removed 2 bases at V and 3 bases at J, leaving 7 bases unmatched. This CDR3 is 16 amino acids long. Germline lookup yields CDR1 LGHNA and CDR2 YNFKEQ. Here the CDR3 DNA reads TGTGCCAGCAGCCAAAGACCGGGACAGGGGAACTACGAGCAGTACTTC. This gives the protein CASSQRPGQGNYEQYF.

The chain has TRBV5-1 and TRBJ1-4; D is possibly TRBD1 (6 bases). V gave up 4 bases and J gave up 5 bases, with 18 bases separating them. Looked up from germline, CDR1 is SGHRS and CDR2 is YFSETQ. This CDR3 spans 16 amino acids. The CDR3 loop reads CASSPTWDTVNEKLFF. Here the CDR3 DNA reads TGCGCCAGCAGCCCCACCTGGGACACCGTCAATGAAAAACTGTTTTTT.

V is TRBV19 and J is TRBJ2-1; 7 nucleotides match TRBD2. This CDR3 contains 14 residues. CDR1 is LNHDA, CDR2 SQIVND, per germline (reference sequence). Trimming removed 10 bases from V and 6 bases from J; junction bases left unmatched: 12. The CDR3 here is CATRTRPLSNEQFF. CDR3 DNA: TGTGCCACAAGGACTAGGCCCTTGTCCAATGAGCAGTTCTTC.

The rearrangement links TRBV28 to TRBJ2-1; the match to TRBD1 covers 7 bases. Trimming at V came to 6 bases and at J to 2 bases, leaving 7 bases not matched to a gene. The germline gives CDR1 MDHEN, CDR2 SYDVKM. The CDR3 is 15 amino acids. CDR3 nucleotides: TGTGCCAGCAGCCCCGACAGGGAACCCTACAATGAGCAGTTCTTC. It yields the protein CASSPDREPYNEQFF.

CDR3 amino acids: CASSPPRYLRDTEAFF. CDR3 in DNA: TGTGCCAGCAGCCCGCCCAGGTATTTGAGGGACACTGAAGCTTTCTTT. The chain links TRBV7-2 to TRBJ1-1; D gene uncertain. Trimming removed 5 bases from V and 3 bases from J, with 19 bases in between. Per germline, CDR1 SGHTA and CDR2 FQGNSA. The length of the CDR3 is 16 residues.

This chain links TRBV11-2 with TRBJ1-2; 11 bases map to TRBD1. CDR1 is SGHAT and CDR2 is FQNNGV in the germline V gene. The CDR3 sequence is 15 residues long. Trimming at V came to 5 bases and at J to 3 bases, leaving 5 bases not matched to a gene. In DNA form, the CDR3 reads TGTGCCAGCAGCCCGGACAGGGGGCGAGACTATGGCTACACCTTC. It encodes CASSPDRGRDYGYTF.

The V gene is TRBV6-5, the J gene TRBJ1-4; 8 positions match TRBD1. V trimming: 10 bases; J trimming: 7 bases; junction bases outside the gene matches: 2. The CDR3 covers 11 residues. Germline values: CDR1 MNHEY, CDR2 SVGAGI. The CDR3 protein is CAIGQGEKLFF. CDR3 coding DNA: TGTGCCATAGGACAGGGTGAAAAACTGTTTTTT.

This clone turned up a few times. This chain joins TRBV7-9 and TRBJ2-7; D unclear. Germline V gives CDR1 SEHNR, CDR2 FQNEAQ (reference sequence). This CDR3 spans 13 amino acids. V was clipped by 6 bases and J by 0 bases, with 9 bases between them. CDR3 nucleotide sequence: TGTGCCAGCAGTTACTCTGACTCCTACGAGCAGTACTTC. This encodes CASSYSDSYEQYF. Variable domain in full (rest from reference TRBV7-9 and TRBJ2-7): DTGVSQNPRHKITKRGQNVTFRCDPISEHNRLYWYRQTLGQGPEFLTYFQNEAQLEKSRLLSDRFSAERPKGSFSTLEIQRTEQGDSAMYLCASSYSDSYEQYFGPGTRLTVT.